This T cell receptor beta chain derives from a study of blood T cell repertoires in COVID-19. Study information: The samples span acute and convalescent COVID-19 from the United States, Italy and Spain. The analysed material was cDNA or gDNA that came from T cells, B-cell-depleted T cells, or PBMCs.

The CDR3 runs to 16 residues. V dropped 5 bases and J dropped 2; count of bases not matched to a gene: 6. Germline CDR1 is MRHNA and CDR2 is SNTAGT. In the source study's methods: Reference gene primer amplification yielded estimated nucleated cell counts. The table came from immunoSEQ multiplex PCR; TCRdb's copy has only in-frame clones and leaves some out. The V and J calls and clone size come from that table; D and trimming were worked out from the DNA. In the table there are approximately 170,000 clones, around 80% of which are singletons. The sequenced sample consisted of peripheral blood. V is TRBV6-4 and J is TRBJ2-3, with TRBD2 matching over 11 bases. This sequence was found in an elderly woman with acute or convalescent COVID-19. The CDR3 is CASSPLAGGPTDTQYF. The DNA for the CDR3 is TGTGCCAGCAGTCCCCTAGCGGGGGGCCCCACAGATACGCAGTATTTT.